The sample holds one count of the clone carrying this TCR beta chain. Recruits, aged roughly 18 to 95 years, lived in 20 to 30 US areas. Participant-reported clinical history was the basis for cohort assignment. This sample is part of a study of blood T cell repertoires in COVID-19. For the study at large: Some COVID-19 samples were acute and others convalescent; all came from the United States, Italy and Spain.

Method: immunoSEQ multiplex PCR; TCRdb's copy keeps in-frame clones and lacks some. The sample carries 400,000 or so clones, roughly 90% recorded once. The CDR3 length is 16 residues. V dropped 4 bases and J dropped 2; count of bases not matched to a gene: 8. CDR1 and CDR2 from the germline V gene are SGHAT and FQNNGV. The sample was PBMCs or T cells enriched from blood (not recorded which). This clonotype was sampled from a woman aged 40 to 55 with acute COVID-19. The chain has TRBV11-2 and TRBJ2-1, with 7 bases that match TRBD2. The CDR3 bases are TGTGCCAGCAGCTGGGGCTCGGGGGGAACCTACAATGAGCAGTTCTTC. It is translated as CASSWGSGGTYNEQFF.